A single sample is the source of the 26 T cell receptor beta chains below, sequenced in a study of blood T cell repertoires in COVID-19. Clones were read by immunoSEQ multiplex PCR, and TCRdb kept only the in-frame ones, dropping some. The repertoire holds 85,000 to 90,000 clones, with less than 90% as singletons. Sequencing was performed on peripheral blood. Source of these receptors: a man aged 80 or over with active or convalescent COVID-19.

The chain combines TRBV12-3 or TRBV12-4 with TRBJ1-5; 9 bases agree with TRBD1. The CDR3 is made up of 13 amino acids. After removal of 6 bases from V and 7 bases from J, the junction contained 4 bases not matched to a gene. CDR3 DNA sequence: TGTGCCAGCAGGGGGACAGGGCACCAGCCCCAGCATTTT. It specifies CASRGTGHQPQHF.

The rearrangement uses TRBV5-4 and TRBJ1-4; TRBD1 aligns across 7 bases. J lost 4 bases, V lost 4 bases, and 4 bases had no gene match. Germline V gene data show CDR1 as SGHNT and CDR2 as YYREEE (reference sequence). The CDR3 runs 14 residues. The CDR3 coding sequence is TGTGCCAGCAGCCTAGGGGGCGGTAATGAAAAACTGTTTTTT. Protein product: CASSLGGGNEKLFF.

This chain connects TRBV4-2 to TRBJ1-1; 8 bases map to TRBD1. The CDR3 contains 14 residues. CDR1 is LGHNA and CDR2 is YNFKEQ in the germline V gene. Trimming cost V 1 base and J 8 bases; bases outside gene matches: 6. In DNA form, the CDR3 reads TGTGCCAGCAGCCAAGCAAGACAGGGGCCAGAAGCTTTCTTT. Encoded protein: CASSQARQGPEAFF.

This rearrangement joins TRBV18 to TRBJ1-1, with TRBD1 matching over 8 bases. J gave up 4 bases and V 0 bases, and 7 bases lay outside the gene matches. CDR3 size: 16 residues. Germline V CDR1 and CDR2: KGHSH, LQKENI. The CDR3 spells CASSPPGSGGITEAFF. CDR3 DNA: TGTGCCAGCTCACCACCTGGGTCAGGGGGCATCACTGAAGCTTTCTTT.

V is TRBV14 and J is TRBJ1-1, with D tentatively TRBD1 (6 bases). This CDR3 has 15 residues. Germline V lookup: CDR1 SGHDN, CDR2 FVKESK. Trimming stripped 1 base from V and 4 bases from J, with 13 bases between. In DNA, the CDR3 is TGTGCCAGCAGCCAAGTTCGGGGGGCGACCACTGAAGCTTTCTTT. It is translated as CASSQVRGATTEAFF.

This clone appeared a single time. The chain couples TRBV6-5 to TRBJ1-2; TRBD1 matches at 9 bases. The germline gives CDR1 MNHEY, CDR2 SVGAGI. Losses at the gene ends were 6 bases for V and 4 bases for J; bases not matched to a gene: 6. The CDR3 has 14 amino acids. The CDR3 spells CASRPGTGLYGYTF. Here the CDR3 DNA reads TGTGCCAGCAGGCCCGGGACAGGGCTCTATGGCTACACCTTC.

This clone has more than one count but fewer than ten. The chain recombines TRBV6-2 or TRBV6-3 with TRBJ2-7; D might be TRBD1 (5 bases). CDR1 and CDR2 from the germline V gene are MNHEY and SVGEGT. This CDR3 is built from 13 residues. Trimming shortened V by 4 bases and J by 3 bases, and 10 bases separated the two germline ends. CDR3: CASSSQGGYEQYF. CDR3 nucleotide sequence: TGTGCCAGCAGTTCCCAGGGTGGCTACGAGCAGTACTTC.

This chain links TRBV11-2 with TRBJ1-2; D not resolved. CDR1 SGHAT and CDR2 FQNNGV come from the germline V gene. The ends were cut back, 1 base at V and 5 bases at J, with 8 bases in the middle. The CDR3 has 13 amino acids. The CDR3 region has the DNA TGTGCCAGCAGCTTAGGAGGCGTTTATGGCTACACCTTC. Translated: CASSLGGVYGYTF.

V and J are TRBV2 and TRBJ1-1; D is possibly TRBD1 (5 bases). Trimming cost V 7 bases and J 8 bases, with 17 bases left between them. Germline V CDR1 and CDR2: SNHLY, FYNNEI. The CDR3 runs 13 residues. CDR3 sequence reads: CASTGSRDSEAFF. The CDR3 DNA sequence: TGTGCCAGCACTGGGTCCAGGGACTCGGAAGCTTTCTTT.

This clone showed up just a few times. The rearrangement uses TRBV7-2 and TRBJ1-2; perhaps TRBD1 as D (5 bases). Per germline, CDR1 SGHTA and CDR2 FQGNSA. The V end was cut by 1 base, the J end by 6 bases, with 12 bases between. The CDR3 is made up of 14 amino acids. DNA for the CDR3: TGTGCCAGCAGCTTAGGGCAGGGAAGACATGGCTACACCTTC. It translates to CASSLGQGRHGYTF.

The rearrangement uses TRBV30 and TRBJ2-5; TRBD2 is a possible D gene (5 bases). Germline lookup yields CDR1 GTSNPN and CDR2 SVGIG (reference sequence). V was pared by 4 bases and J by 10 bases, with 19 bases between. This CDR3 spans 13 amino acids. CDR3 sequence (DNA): TGTGCCTGGAAGGCTAGCCTTCCGAAGCACCAGTACTTC. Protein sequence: CAWKASLPKHQYF.

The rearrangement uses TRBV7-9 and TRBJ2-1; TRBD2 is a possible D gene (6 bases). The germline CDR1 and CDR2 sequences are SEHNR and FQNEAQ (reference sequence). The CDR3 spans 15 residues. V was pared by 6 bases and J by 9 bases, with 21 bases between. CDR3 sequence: CASSFDSTSSPEQFF. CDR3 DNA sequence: TGTGCCAGCAGTTTCGACTCGACTAGTAGTCCTGAGCAGTTCTTC.

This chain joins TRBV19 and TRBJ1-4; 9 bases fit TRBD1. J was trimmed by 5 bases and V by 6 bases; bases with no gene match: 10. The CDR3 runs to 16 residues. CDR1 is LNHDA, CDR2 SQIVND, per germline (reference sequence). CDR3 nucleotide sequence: TGTGCCAGTAGCTTCCCGGGACAGGGCCTGAATGAAAAACTGTTTTTT. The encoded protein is CASSFPGQGLNEKLFF.

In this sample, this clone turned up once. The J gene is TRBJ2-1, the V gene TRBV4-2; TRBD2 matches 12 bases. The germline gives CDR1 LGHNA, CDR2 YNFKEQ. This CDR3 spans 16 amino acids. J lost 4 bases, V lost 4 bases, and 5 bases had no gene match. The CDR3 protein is CASSPAGLAGYNEQFF. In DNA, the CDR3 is TGTGCCAGCAGCCCTGCCGGACTAGCGGGGTACAATGAGCAGTTCTTC.

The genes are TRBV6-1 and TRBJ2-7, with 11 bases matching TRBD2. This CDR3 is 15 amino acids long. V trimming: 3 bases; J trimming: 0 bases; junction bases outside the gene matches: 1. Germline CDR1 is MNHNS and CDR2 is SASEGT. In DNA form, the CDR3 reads TGTGCCAGCAGTGAGGGGACTAGCGGCTCCTACGAGCAGTACTTC. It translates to CASSEGTSGSYEQYF.

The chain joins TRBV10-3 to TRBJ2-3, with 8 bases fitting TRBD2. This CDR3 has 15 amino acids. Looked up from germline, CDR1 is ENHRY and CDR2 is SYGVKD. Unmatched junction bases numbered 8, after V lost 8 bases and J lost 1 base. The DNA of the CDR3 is TGTGCCATCGGCCTTAGCGGGGCTCGCACAGATACGCAGTATTTT. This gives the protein CAIGLSGARTDTQYF.

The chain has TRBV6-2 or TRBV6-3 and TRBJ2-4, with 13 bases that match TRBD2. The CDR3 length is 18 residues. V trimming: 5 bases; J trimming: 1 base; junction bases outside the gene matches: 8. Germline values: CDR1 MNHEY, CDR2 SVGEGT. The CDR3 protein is CASSKPGLAGRAKNIQYF. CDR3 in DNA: TGTGCCAGCAGTAAACCGGGACTAGCGGGACGGGCCAAAAACATTCAGTACTTC.

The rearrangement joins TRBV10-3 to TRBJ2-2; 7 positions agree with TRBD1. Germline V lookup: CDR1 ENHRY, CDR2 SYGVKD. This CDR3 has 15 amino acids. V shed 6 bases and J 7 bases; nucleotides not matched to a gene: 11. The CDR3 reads CAISTTGDGNGELFF. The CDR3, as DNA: TGTGCCATCAGCACAACAGGGGATGGAAACGGGGAGCTGTTTTTT.

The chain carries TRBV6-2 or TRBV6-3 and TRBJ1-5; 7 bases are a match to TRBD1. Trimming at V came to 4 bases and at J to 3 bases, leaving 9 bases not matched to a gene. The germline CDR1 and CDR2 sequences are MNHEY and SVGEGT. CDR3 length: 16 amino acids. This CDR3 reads CASSSLDRDLNQPQHF. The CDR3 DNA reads TGTGCCAGCAGTTCCCTCGACAGGGACCTCAATCAGCCCCAGCATTTT.

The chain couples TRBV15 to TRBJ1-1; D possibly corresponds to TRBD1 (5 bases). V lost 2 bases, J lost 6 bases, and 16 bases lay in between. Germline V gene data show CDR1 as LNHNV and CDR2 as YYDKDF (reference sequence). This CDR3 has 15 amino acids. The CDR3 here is CATSRPLREVAEAFF. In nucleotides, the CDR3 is TGTGCCACCAGCAGACCTCTCAGGGAAGTCGCTGAAGCTTTCTTT.

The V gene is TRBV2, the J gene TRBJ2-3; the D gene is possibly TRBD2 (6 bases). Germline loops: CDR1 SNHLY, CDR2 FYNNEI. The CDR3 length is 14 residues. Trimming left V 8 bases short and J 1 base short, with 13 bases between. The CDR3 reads CASSREWGTDTQYF. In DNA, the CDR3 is TGTGCCAGCTCCCGGGAGTGGGGCACAGATACGCAGTATTTT. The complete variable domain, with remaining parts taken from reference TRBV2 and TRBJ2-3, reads EPEVTQTPSHQVTQMGQEVILRCVPISNHLYFYWYRQILGQKVEFLVSFYNNEISEKSEIFDDQFSVERPDGSNFTLKIRSTKLEDSAMYFCASSREWGTDTQYFGPGTRLTVL.

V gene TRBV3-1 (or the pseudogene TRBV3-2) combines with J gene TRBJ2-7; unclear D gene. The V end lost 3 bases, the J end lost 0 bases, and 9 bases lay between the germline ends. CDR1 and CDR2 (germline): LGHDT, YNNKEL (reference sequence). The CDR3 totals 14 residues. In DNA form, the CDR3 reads TGTGCCAGCAGCCATAAGACTGACTCCTACGAGCAGTACTTC. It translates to CASSHKTDSYEQYF.

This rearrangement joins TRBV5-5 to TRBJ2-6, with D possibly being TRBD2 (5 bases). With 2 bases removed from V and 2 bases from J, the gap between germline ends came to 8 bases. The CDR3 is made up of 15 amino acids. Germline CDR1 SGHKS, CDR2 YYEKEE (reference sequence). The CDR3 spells CASSLSGTGANVLTF. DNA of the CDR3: TGTGCCAGCAGCTTAAGCGGTACTGGGGCCAACGTCCTGACTTTC.

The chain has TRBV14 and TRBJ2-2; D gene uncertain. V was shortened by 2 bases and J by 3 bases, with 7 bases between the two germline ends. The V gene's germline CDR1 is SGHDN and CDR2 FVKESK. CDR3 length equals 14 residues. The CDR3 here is CASSQFGDTGELFF. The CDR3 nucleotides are TGTGCCAGCAGCCAATTCGGTGACACCGGGGAGCTGTTTTTT.

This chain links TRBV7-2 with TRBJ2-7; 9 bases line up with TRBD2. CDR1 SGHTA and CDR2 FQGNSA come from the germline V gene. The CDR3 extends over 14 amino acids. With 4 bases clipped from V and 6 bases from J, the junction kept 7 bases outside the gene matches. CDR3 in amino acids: CASSSREGAIEQYF. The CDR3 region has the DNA TGTGCCAGCAGCTCGCGGGAGGGGGCAATCGAGCAGTACTTC.

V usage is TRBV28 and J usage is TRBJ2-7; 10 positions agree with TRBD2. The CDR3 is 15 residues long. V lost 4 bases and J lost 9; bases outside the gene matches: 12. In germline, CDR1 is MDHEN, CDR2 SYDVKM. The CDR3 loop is CASSYGLAGEERQYF. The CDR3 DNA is TGTGCCAGCAGTTACGGTCTAGCGGGAGAGGAACGGCAGTACTTC.